These T cell receptor beta chains were read from a single sample in a study of beta chain features in type 1 diabetes. The table came from immunoSEQ multiplex PCR; TCRdb's copy has only in-frame clones and leaves some out. This table holds a few hundred thousand clones, 16% found once. Sample: naive CD4+ T cells from blood. The receptors were gathered from a man under 40 with type 1 diabetes. The CDR3 runs from the conserved cysteine through the conserved F or W. A D gene is named only where the DNA matches it firmly. Clone size is given for some rows only: seen once, a few or many times, or a class if the clone is expanded.

abundance	d_gene	v_gene	j_gene	CDR3aa	CDR3nt
.	.	TRBV30	TRBJ2-1	CAWGLSSYNEQFF	TGTGCCTGGGGGCTGAGCTCCTACAATGAGCAGTTCTTC
.	.	TRBV15	TRBJ2-1	CATSRELVMGDEQFF	TGTGCCACCAGCAGAGAGCTAGTTATGGGGGATGAGCAGTTCTTC
.	TRBD2	TRBV9	TRBJ2-1	CASSGTSGSYNEQFF	TGTGCCAGCAGCGGAACTAGCGGGAGTTACAATGAGCAGTTCTTC
.	.	TRBV5-1	TRBJ2-3	CASTITDTQYF	TGCGCCAGCACCATCACAGATACGCAGTATTTT
few	TRBD1	TRBV6-1	TRBJ2-4	CASSDREKNIQYF	TGTGCCAGCAGCGACAGGGAGAAAAACATTCAGTACTTC
.	.	TRBV30	TRBJ2-5	CAWSGQPQETQYF	TGTGCCTGGAGCGGGCAGCCCCAAGAGACCCAGTACTTC
few	.	TRBV14	TRBJ2-1	CASSQGLDNEQFF	TGTGCCAGCAGCCAAGGCCTTGACAATGAGCAGTTCTTC
few	.	TRBV9	TRBJ2-1	CASSAVLANEQFF	TGTGCCAGCAGCGCGGTTTTAGCCAATGAGCAGTTCTTC
few	TRBD2	TRBV25-1	TRBJ2-3	CASSPPLPGLADTDTQYF	TGTGCCAGCAGTCCCCCTCTGCCGGGACTAGCGGACACAGATACGCAGTATTTT
.	.	TRBV5-1	TRBJ2-1	CASSLVQFPSYNEQFF	TGCGCCAGCAGCTTGGTTCAGTTCCCCTCCTACAATGAGCAGTTCTTC
.	.	TRBV5-1	TRBJ2-1	CASSLTSSSYNEQFF	TGCGCCAGCAGCTTGACTAGCAGCTCCTACAATGAGCAGTTCTTC
few	.	TRBV7-2	TRBJ2-1	CASSLRASGTGEQFF	TGTGCCAGCAGCCTAAGGGCTAGCGGGACAGGTGAGCAGTTCTTC
once	TRBD2	TRBV14	TRBJ2-1	CASSQAGSGRAGFF	TGTGCCAGCAGCCAAGCTGGGAGCGGGAGGGCTGGGTTCTTC
few	.	TRBV14	TRBJ1-2	CASSQGRGYGYTF	TGTGCCAGCAGCCAAGGGAGAGGGTATGGCTACACCTTC
.	.	TRBV28	TRBJ1-4	CASIPGVGTHEKLFF	TGTGCCAGCATCCCTGGCGTTGGTACCCATGAAAAACTGTTTTTT
few	.	TRBV27	TRBJ2-1	CASRNTGSNEQFF	TGTGCCAGCAGAAACACAGGGTCCAATGAGCAGTTCTTC
.	.	TRBV19	TRBJ1-2	CASSIAAPVGYGYTF	TGTGCCAGTAGTATAGCAGCACCGGTGGGGTATGGCTACACCTTC
.	.	TRBV5-6	TRBJ2-7	CASSSGPFYEQYF	TGTGCCAGCAGCTCCGGGCCTTTCTACGAGCAGTACTTC
.	TRBD1	TRBV7-8	TRBJ1-5	CASSWGQAAAQPQHF	TGTGCCAGCAGCTGGGGACAGGCTGCGGCTCAGCCCCAGCATTTT
.	.	TRBV7-9	TRBJ2-5	CASSFPSTGSETQYF	TGTGCCAGCAGCTTTCCGAGTACAGGGTCGGAGACCCAGTACTTC